This T cell receptor beta chain was sequenced for a study of cytomegalovirus exposure and HLA in healthy donors. Study results and caveats: Reportedly, HLA-A and HLA-B alleles of most subjects were accurately predicted from TCR beta.

The primer mix had 60 Vbeta and 13 Jbeta primers. Profiling relied on immunoSEQ multiplex PCR, and the TCRdb table lists in-frame clones only, not all of them. Of about 120,000 clones detected, 81% appear once; the ten largest clones hold 3.9%. As for this clone: Its cognate antigen is unknown. An end of the junction does not agree with germline; a read error may underlie this.

The clonotype comes from a woman aged 25 to 39 in good health and CMV-seronegative. Sequenced sample: PBMCs.

CDR3 region: CSSSLVLAGGPVEQYF. CDR3 nucleotide sequence: TGTTCCAGCAGCTTAGTGCTAGCGGGAGGGCCAGTCGAGCAGTACTTC. The chain is built from TRBV7-9 and TRBJ2-7; 12 bases are a match to TRBD2. Per germline, CDR1 SEHNR and CDR2 FQNEAQ (reference sequence). The CDR3 is 16 amino acids.